This T cell receptor beta chain originates from a study of cytomegalovirus exposure and HLA in healthy donors. The PCR contained 60 Vbeta and 13 Jbeta primers. Libraries were prepared by immunoSEQ multiplex PCR; TCRdb keeps only in-frame clonotypes and omits some of them. The data hold more than 110,000 clones, with nearly 10% observed a single time. The V and J ends lost 0 bases and 0 bases, in that order; junction bases with no gene match: 12. Germline V gene data show CDR1 as SGHRS and CDR2 as YFSETQ. The CDR3 is 20 amino acids. This clone was found a few times. This chain joins TRBV5-1 and TRBJ1-4; 9 bases map to TRBD1. This clonotype was sampled from a man aged 45-65 years in good health and CMV-seronegative. The sequenced sample was PBMCs. CDR3 in amino acids: CASSLVQGASTVATNEKLFF. The CDR3 DNA is TGCGCCAGCAGCTTGGTACAGGGGGCTTCCACCGTCGCAACTAATGAAAAACTGTTTTTT.